This T cell receptor beta chain was profiled in a study of human T cells and chemical hapten exposure. About the research overall: Sensitization was performed using 2% DPC on a roughly 2 cm by roughly 2 cm upper inner arm skin site. Study outcomes and limitations: Correlating positively with patch test score were the PT1 expanded TCR counts. In comparison with controls, expanded TCRs gave rise to a significantly larger number of large CDR3 similarity clusters. With DPC sensitization, TCRs exceeding 1 in 1000 frequency showed no change.

This CDR3 spans 13 amino acids. V trimming: 6 bases; J trimming: 9 bases; junction bases outside the gene matches: 5. CDR1 is MDHEN, CDR2 SYDVKM, per germline. Points on this clonotype: No antigen is known for it.

Time point defined: patch test 3, about 24 weeks after DPC sensitization. Regarding treatment: therapeutic diphenylcyclopropenone sensitization with weekly scalp DPC. Unfractionated whole blood yielded the extracted total RNA. TCRdb ran MiXCR on the RACE reads and lists one entry per CDR3 protein. The table records 30,000 to 50,000 distinct CDR3 sequences, 10% to 15% of them present only once. The receptor's source is a woman aged 40 to 55 with alopecia areata. Some clones in this sample may be carry-over from other donors' samples. The source material was whole blood, sampled in connection with sensitization to the hapten diphenylcyclopropenone (DPC). The chain joins TRBV28 to TRBJ2-1; 10 nucleotides line up with TRBD1. This CDR3 reads CASRTGGEGEQFF. In DNA form, the CDR3 reads TGTGCCAGCAGGACAGGGGGCGAGGGTGAGCAGTTCTTC.